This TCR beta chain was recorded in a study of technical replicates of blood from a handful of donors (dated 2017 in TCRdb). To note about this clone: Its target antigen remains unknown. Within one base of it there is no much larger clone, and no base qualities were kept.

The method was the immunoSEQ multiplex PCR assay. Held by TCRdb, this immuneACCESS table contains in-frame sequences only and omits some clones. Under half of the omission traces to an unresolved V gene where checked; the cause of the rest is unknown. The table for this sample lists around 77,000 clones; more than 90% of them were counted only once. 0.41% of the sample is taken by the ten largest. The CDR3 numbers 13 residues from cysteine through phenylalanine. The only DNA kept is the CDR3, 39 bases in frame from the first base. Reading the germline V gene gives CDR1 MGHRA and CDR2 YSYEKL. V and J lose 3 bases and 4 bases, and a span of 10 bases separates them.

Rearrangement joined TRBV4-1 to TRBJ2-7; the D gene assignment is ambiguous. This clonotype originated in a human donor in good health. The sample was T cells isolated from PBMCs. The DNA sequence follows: TGCGCCAGCAGCCAGAGAGTCGAGTACGAGCAGTACTTC. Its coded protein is CASSQRVEYEQYF.